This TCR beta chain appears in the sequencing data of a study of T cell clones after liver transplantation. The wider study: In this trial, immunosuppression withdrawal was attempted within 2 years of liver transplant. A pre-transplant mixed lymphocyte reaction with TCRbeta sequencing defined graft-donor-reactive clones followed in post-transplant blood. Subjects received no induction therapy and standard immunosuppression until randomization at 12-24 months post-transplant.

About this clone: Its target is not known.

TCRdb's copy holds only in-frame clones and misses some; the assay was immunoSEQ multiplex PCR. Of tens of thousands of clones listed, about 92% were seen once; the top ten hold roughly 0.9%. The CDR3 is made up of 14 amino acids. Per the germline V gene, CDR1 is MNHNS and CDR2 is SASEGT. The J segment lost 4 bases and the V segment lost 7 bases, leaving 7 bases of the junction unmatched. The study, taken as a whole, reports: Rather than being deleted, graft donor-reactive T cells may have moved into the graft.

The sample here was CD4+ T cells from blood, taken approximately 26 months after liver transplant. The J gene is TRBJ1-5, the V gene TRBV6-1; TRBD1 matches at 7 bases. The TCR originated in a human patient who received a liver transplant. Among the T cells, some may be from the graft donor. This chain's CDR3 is CASKAGQWNQPQHF. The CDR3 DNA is TGTGCCAGCAAAGCGGGACAGTGGAATCAGCCCCAGCATTTT.